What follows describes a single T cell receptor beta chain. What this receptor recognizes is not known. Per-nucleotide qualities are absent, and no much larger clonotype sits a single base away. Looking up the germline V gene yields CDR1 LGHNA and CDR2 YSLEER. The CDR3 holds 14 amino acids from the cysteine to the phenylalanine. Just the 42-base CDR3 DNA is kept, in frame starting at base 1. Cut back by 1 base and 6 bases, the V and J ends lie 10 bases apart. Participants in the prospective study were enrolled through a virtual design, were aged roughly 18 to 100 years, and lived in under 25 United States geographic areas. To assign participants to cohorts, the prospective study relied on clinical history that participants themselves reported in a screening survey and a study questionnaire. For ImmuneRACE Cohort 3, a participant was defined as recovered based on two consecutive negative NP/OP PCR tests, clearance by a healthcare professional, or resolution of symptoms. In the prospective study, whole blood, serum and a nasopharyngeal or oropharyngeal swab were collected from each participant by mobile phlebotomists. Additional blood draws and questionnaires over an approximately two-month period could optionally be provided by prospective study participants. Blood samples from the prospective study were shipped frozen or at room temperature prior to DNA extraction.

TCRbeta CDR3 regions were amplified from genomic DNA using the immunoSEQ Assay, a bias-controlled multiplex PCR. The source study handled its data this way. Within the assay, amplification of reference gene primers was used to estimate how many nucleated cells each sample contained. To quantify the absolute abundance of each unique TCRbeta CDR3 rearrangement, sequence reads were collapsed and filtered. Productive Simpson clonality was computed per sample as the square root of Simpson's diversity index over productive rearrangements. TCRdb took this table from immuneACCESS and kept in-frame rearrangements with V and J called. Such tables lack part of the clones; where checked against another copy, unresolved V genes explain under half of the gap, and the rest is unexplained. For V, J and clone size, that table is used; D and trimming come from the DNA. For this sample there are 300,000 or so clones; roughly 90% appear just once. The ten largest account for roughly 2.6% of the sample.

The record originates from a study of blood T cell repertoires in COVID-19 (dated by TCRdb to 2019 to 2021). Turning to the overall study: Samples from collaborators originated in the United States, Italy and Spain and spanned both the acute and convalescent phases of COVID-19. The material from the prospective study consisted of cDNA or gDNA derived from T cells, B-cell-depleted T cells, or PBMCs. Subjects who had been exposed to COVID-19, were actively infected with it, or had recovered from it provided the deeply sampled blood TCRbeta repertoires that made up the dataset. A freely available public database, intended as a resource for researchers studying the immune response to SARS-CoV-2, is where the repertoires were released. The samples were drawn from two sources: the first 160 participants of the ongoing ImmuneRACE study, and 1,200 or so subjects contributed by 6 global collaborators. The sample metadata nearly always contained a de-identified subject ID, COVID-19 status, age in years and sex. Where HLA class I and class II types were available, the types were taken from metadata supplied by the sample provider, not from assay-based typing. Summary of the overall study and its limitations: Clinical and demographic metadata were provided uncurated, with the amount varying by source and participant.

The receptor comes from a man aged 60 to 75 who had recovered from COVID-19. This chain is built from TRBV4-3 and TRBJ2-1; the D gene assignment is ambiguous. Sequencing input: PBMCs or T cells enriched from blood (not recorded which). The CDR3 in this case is CASSQVAGGNEQFF. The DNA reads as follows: TGCGCCAGCAGCCAAGTGGCCGGCGGCAATGAGCAGTTCTTC.